This T cell receptor (beta chain) was profiled in a study of high-grade serous ovarian cancer treatment subgroups. The CDR3 is made up of 12 amino acids. The J segment lost 8 bases and the V segment lost 8 bases, leaving 2 bases of the junction unmatched. CDR1 and CDR2 (germline): SGHNT, YENEEA. Tumor samples were taken before definitive surgery or chemotherapy. Profiled with immunoSEQ multiplex PCR; TCRdb holds only in-frame clones, not every one. The top ten clones hold roughly 20% of a sample with about 3,500 clones, 70% to 80% of them seen once. V and J are TRBV11-3 and TRBJ2-1, with 11 bases aligning to TRBD1. The receptor comes from a human donor with high-grade serous ovarian cancer. Material: tumor tissue. The CDR3 DNA follows: TGTGCCAGCGGGACAGGGGGAGATGAGCAGTTCTTC. It encodes CASGTGGDEQFF. The full variable domain, with the rest looked up from reference TRBV11-3 and TRBJ2-1, is EAGVVQSPRYKIIEKKQPVAFWCNPISGHNTLYWYLQNLGQGPELLIRYENEEAVDDSQLPKDRFSAERLKGVDSTLKIQPAELGDSAVYLCASGTGGDEQFFGPGTRLTVL.